These T cell receptor beta chains were read from a single sample in a study of blood T cell repertoires in COVID-19. Generated by immunoSEQ multiplex PCR, the TCRdb table keeps only in-frame clones and is missing some. In the table there are about 210,000 clones, around four fifths of which are singletons. Sequenced sample: peripheral blood. The receptors come from a woman between 50 and 59 years old with acute or convalescent COVID-19. CDR3s include the opening cysteine and the closing phenylalanine or tryptophan. D genes are given only for firm matches. The size entry is marked missing in some rows and otherwise reads once, few, many or a size class.

cdr3_length d_call j_call v_call clone_size cdr3_aa cdr3_nt
13 NA TRBJ1-6 TRBV2 NA CASSENPVSGLHF TGTGCCAGCAGTGAAAATCCGGTCTCAGGACTCCACTTT
15 TRBD2 TRBJ2-2 TRBV5-4 NA CASSLAGRDTGELFF TGTGCCAGCAGTTTAGCGGGAAGGGACACCGGGGAGCTGTTTTTT
14 TRBD1 TRBJ2-7 TRBV5-4 once CASSRRDSPYEQYF TGTGCCAGCAGCCGTCGGGACAGTCCCTACGAGCAGTACTTC
14 NA TRBJ2-1 TRBV11-2 few CASSQYRTYNEQFF TGTGCCAGCAGCCAGTACAGGACATACAATGAGCAGTTCTTC
12 NA TRBJ1-2 TRBV5-1 NA CASSPGLDGYTF TGCGCCAGCAGCCCGGGACTAGATGGCTACACCTTC
15 TRBD1 TRBJ1-2 TRBV4-1 NA CASSQDLWTGNGYTF TGCGCCAGCAGCCAAGATCTGTGGACAGGCAATGGCTACACCTTC
14 NA TRBJ1-5 TRBV19 NA CASSVYPGNQPQHF TGTGCCAGTAGTGTCTACCCAGGGAATCAGCCCCAGCATTTT
11 NA TRBJ2-1 TRBV20-1 NA CSAPREAKQFF TGCAGTGCTCCACGTGAAGCGAAGCAGTTCTTC
14 NA TRBJ2-1 TRBV5-1 NA CASSLDTGGGEQFF TGCGCCAGCAGCCTGGACACCGGAGGAGGTGAGCAGTTCTTC
15 NA TRBJ2-3 TRBV24-1 NA CATSDTLTGTDTQYF TGTGCCACCAGTGACACCCTGACTGGCACAGATACGCAGTATTTT